This T cell receptor (beta chain) was found in a study of CD8+CD57+ T cells in acquired aplastic anemia. Study findings and constraints: Overlapping CD8+ CDR3 repertoires of patients and controls contained under 35 shared sequences.

With respect to this clonotype: What it recognizes is unknown.

V was shortened by 4 bases and J by 4 bases, with 22 bases between the two germline ends. The CDR3 is 18 residues long. Germline V gene sequence: CDR1 LNHNV, CDR2 YYDKDF (reference sequence). An expansion of CD8+CD57+ cells by flow cytometry had been shown in patients chosen for sequencing. CDR3 and TCR beta VDJ profiling relied on a genomic DNA template. TCRdb recomputed calls from the reads with MiXCR, one row per CDR3 protein. In the table there are 200,000 to 300,000 distinct CDR3 sequences, around half of which are singletons. The rearrangement links TRBV15 to TRBJ1-4; D gene unclear. The clonotype comes from a human donor with aplastic anemia. The sequencing sample was made of sorted CD4+, CD8+, or CD8+CD57+ T cells (not recorded which) from PBMCs. CDR3 protein: CATSILPSPGRINEKLFF. CDR3 sequence (DNA): TGTGCCACCAGCATCCTCCCCTCCCCGGGCAGAATTAATGAAAAACTGTTTTTT.